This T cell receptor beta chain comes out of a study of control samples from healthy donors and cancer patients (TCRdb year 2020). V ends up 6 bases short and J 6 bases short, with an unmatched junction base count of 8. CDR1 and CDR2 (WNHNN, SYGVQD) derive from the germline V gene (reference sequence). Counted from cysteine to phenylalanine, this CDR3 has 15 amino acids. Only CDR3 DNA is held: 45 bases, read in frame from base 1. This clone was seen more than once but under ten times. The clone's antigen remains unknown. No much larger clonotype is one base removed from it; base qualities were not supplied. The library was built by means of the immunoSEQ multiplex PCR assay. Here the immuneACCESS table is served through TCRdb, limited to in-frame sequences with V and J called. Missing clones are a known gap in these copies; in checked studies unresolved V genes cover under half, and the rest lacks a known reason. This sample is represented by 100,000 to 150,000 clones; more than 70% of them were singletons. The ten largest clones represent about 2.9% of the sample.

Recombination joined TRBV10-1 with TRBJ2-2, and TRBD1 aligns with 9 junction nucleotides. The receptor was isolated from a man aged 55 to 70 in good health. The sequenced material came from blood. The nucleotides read TGCGCCAGCAGCTCGGGACAGGGTTTCGCCGGGGAGCTGTTTTTT. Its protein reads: CASSSGQGFAGELFF.